The next 22 T cell receptor beta chains were all read from a single sample in a study of shared clonotypes between healthy human individuals. Sequencing was performed with immunoSEQ multiplex PCR; in TCRdb, only in-frame clones are kept and a portion is missing. The sample has 2,500,000 or so clones, approximately 93% seen once. Sequencing input: naive CD4+ T cells from PBMCs. Specified subset: CD45RA+ positively selected. Source of these receptors: a man aged 18 to 35 in good health. Some clones in this sample may be carry-over from other donors' samples.

This clone appeared a single time. V and J are TRBV7-2 and TRBJ2-5; D is unresolved. This CDR3 spans 15 amino acids. Trimming removed 9 bases at V and 0 bases at J, with 17 bases between. Germline CDR1 is SGHTA and CDR2 is FQGNSA. The CDR3 DNA is TGTGCCAGTTCCAAGGGCCTTGGGTACCAAGAGACCCAGTACTTC. Residues: CASSKGLGYQETQYF.

The chain links TRBV18 to TRBJ1-5; a possible D gene is TRBD1 (6 bases). The CDR3 covers 16 residues. From germline, CDR1 is KGHSH and CDR2 LQKENI. V was trimmed by 5 bases and J by 3 bases, leaving 17 bases between them. The CDR3 sequence: CASSSQGTGSNQPQHF. In DNA, the CDR3 is TGTGCCAGCTCATCACAGGGTACGGGATCCAATCAGCCCCAGCATTTT.

This clone was detected a few times. V and J are TRBV7-9 and TRBJ1-3; 7 bases align to TRBD1. CDR1 and CDR2 (germline): SEHNR, FQNEAQ (reference sequence). J was trimmed by 4 bases and V by 5 bases; bases with no gene match: 2. The CDR3 runs 13 residues. CDR3: CASSQGQGNTIYF. The DNA for the CDR3 is TGTGCCAGCAGCCAGGGACAGGGAAACACCATATATTTT.

The chain recombines TRBV28 with TRBJ1-2; no clear D. The ends were cut back, 4 bases at V and 4 bases at J, with 10 bases in the middle. CDR3 length: 13 residues. CDR1 is MDHEN, CDR2 SYDVKM, per germline. The CDR3 DNA follows: TGTGCCAGCAGTTCCACAGAGCTCTATGGCTACACCTTC. It encodes CASSSTELYGYTF.

The rearrangement links TRBV25-1 to TRBJ1-1, with D unclear. Trimming removed 1 base at V and 11 bases at J, with 29 bases between. The CDR3 has 18 residues. Germline CDR1 MGHDK, CDR2 SYGVNS. The CDR3 DNA follows: TGTGCCAGCAGTGAATTTACCGCGTACGGGGAGGGAGGGCGTCATGCTTTCTTT. Amino acid sequence: CASSEFTAYGEGGRHAFF.

The chain couples TRBV2 to TRBJ2-3; no reliable D call. Looked up from germline, CDR1 is SNHLY and CDR2 is FYNNEI. This CDR3 comprises 11 residues. Trimming pared 6 bases from V and 11 bases from J, leaving 12 bases between. The CDR3 loop reads CASRPANRQYF. In nucleotides, the CDR3 is TGTGCCAGCAGGCCCGCTAATCGGCAGTATTTT.

This chain connects TRBV30 to TRBJ2-6; D ambiguous. Looked up from germline, CDR1 is GTSNPN and CDR2 is SVGIG (reference sequence). V was clipped by 8 bases and J by 0 bases, with 8 bases between them. The CDR3 runs 13 residues. The CDR3 protein is CAVDGSGANVLTF. The CDR3 nucleotides read TGTGCCGTGGACGGCTCTGGGGCCAACGTCCTGACTTTC.

This rearrangement joins TRBV7-6 to TRBJ2-7, with 8 bases matching TRBD1. The germline V gene has CDR1 SGHVS and CDR2 FNYEAQ. The ends lost 1 base at V and 6 bases at J; junction bases unmatched: 5. The CDR3 length is 14 residues. This chain's CDR3 is CASSLGDRRGEQYF. CDR3 nucleotides: TGTGCCAGCAGCTTAGGGGACAGGCGGGGCGAGCAGTACTTC.

The chain is built from TRBV6-1 and TRBJ2-7, with D perhaps TRBD1 (6 bases). V shed 4 bases and J shed 3 bases, with 13 bases lying between them. The CDR3 consists of 14 residues. CDR1 is MNHNS, CDR2 SASEGT, per germline. The CDR3 DNA follows: TGTGCCAGCAGTGCGACAGGAGTAAGCTACGAGCAGTACTTC. This sequence encodes CASSATGVSYEQYF.

J is TRBJ2-7 and V is TRBV7-2; TRBD1 agrees at 9 bases. The CDR3 sequence is 14 residues long. V trimming: 4 bases; J trimming: 3 bases; junction bases outside the gene matches: 4. CDR1 is SGHTA, CDR2 FQGNSA, per germline. CDR3 protein: CASSSDRGVYEQYF. CDR3 bases: TGTGCCAGCAGCTCAGACAGGGGGGTCTACGAGCAGTACTTC. Combining the CDR3 with reference TRBV7-2 and TRBJ2-7 gives the whole variable domain GAGVSQSPSNKVTEKGKDVELRCDPISGHTALYWYRQSLGQGLEFLIYFQGNSAPDKSGLPSDRFSAERTGGSVSTLTIQRTQQEDSAVYLCASSSDRGVYEQYFGPGTRLTVT.

The V gene is TRBV23-1, the J gene TRBJ2-7, with TRBD2 matching 7 bases. TRBV23-1 is an ORF for which the function is uncertain. The ends lost 1 base at V and 7 bases at J; junction bases unmatched: 10. The CDR3 spans 15 residues. The CDR3 sequence is CASSQFCGRPVEQYF. The CDR3 nucleotides are TGCGCCAGCAGTCAATTTTGCGGGAGACCAGTTGAGCAGTACTTC.

The V gene is TRBV6-6, the J gene TRBJ2-2; TRBD2 might be the D (6 bases). The CDR3 totals 12 residues. Between the trimmed V and J ends, which lost 5 bases and 5 bases, there was a span of 6 bases. Germline assignment: CDR1 MNHNY and CDR2 SVGAGI (reference sequence). The CDR3 nucleotides read TGTGCCAGCAGTGCGGGGACCGGGGAGCTGTTTTTT. It specifies CASSAGTGELFF.

V gene TRBV7-9 combines with J gene TRBJ2-2, with D possibly matching TRBD1 (5 bases). The CDR3 has 17 residues. Trimming removed 4 bases at V and 4 bases at J, with 19 bases between. The germline CDR1 and CDR2 sequences are SEHNR and FQNEAQ (reference sequence). CDR3: CASSSRQTPVGTGELFF. The CDR3 DNA is TGTGCCAGCAGCTCCCGACAGACCCCGGTTGGCACCGGGGAGCTGTTTTTT.

This rearrangement joins TRBV4-3 to TRBJ1-2, with D hard to call. Germline V gene data show CDR1 as LGHNA and CDR2 as YSLEER. The CDR3 length is 15 residues. V dropped 4 bases and J dropped 1 base, with 13 bases sitting between them. The CDR3, as DNA: TGCGCCAGCAGCCGAGGGAGAGGAGATAACTATGGCTACACCTTC. Its translation is CASSRGRGDNYGYTF.

The chain couples TRBV2 to TRBJ2-5; TRBD2 agrees at 14 bases. CDR1 is SNHLY, CDR2 FYNNEI, per germline. The length of the CDR3 is 15 residues. The junction had 9 bases not matched to a gene; V was cut back by 10 bases and J by 5 bases. The CDR3 protein is CATGTSGSKWETQYF. In DNA, the CDR3 is TGTGCCACAGGGACTAGCGGGAGCAAATGGGAGACCCAGTACTTC. Looking up the rest from reference TRBV2 and TRBJ2-5 gives the full variable domain: EPEVTQTPSHQVTQMGQEVILRCVPISNHLYFYWYRQILGQKVEFLVSFYNNEISEKSEIFDDQFSVERPDGSNFTLKIRSTKLEDSAMYFCATGTSGSKWETQYFGPGTRLLVL.

In regard to this clone: The same CDR3 arises from other DNA sequences in this sample as well. The rearrangement uses TRBV7-9 and TRBJ1-1; D is unresolved. V dropped 1 base and J dropped 1 base, with 7 bases sitting between them. The CDR3 is 14 amino acids. Germline CDR1 and CDR2: SEHNR and FQNEAQ (reference sequence). As DNA, the CDR3 is TGTGCCAGCAGCTTAGGGGGTTCGAACACTGAAGCTTTCTTT. Encoded protein: CASSLGGSNTEAFF.

The chain employs TRBV2 and TRBJ2-7; 10 bases align to TRBD1. Per germline, CDR1 SNHLY and CDR2 FYNNEI. V dropped 5 bases and J dropped 3; count of bases not matched to a gene: 4. CDR3 length: 14 amino acids. The CDR3 sequence is CASSRTGGLYEQYF. The CDR3, as DNA: TGTGCCAGCAGTCGGACAGGGGGACTCTACGAGCAGTACTTC.

The CDR3 DNA follows: TGTGCCAGCGGTCCCTTGGCAGGGGCTGGAAACACCATATATTTT. Amino acid sequence: CASGPLAGAGNTIYF. V is TRBV5-8 and J is TRBJ1-3; tentatively, D is TRBD1 (6 bases). The CDR3 is 15 residues long. From germline, CDR1 is SGHTS and CDR2 YDEGEE. V lost 7 bases, J lost 2 bases, and 16 bases lay in between.

V is TRBV28 and J is TRBJ2-7; weak D call: TRBD1 (6 bases). The length of the CDR3 is 14 residues. Germline V gene data show CDR1 as MDHEN and CDR2 as SYDVKM. With 6 bases removed from V and 6 bases from J, the gap between germline ends came to 18 bases. The CDR3 reads CASSSQGTTFEQYF. The CDR3 nucleotides read TGTGCCAGCAGCTCCCAGGGGACCACCTTCGAGCAGTACTTC.

This clone was seen just once. The chain couples TRBV28 to TRBJ1-2; 12 bases line up with TRBD1. The CDR3 is 17 amino acids. CDR1 and CDR2 from the germline V gene are MDHEN and SYDVKM. The V segment lost 6 bases and the J segment 8 bases; nucleotides outside the gene matches: 16. CDR3 amino acids: CASSTLGGTGGIEGYTF. CDR3 sequence (DNA): TGTGCCAGCAGCACCCTGGGGGGGACAGGGGGCATCGAGGGCTACACCTTC.

The chain is built from TRBV6-1 and TRBJ1-5; 7 bases agree with TRBD1. J lost 3 bases, V lost 0 bases, and 5 bases had no gene match. This CDR3 has 16 amino acids. CDR1 MNHNS and CDR2 SASEGT come from the germline V gene. The CDR3 DNA is TGTGCCAGCAGTGAAGCGAAGGGACAGAACAATCAGCCCCAGCATTTT. Translated: CASSEAKGQNNQPQHF.

The chain recombines TRBV5-1 with TRBJ1-1; D ambiguous. The CDR3 is 13 amino acids. Germline V gives CDR1 SGHRS, CDR2 YFSETQ. With 0 bases removed from V and 4 bases from J, the gap between germline ends came to 7 bases. The CDR3: CASSLGSSTEAFF. The CDR3 DNA is TGCGCCAGCAGCTTGGGATCGTCCACTGAAGCTTTCTTT.